Listed below are T cell receptor beta chains from one sample, sequenced in a study of shared clonotypes between healthy human individuals. Data came from immunoSEQ multiplex PCR; TCRdb stores just in-frame clones and leaves some out. The sample has around 600,000 clones, roughly 98% seen once; the top ten hold 0.25% to 0.35%. Sequences were obtained from naive CD8+ T cells sorted from blood. The receptors shown here come from a young man in good health. Both conserved end residues are part of each CDR3. D genes are given only for firm matches. Rows may omit the clone size; those that give it use once, few, many or a size class.

j_call,clone_size,d_call,v_call,cdr3_aa,cdr3_nt
TRBJ2-1,NA,NA,TRBV27,CASGSRRTGRVSNEQFF,TGTGCCAGCGGGTCCCGAAGGACAGGGAGGGTGTCGAATGAGCAGTTCTTC
TRBJ2-3,once,NA,TRBV10-2,CATYGTERGGDTQYF,TGCGCCACCTACGGGACAGAGAGGGGGGGGGATACGCAGTATTTT
TRBJ2-3,NA,TRBD2,TRBV5-1,CASSPDREGIRVTDTQYF,TGCGCCAGCAGCCCGGATCGGGAGGGGATACGGGTCACAGATACGCAGTATTTT
TRBJ2-1,NA,NA,TRBV4-1,CASSQDSFLGWDEQFF,TGCGCCAGCAGCCAAGATTCTTTTCTAGGGTGGGACGAGCAGTTCTTC
TRBJ2-7,NA,TRBD1,TRBV7-9,CASAPRDSSYEQYF,TGTGCCAGCGCCCCCAGGGACAGCTCCTACGAGCAGTACTTC
TRBJ1-2,NA,TRBD1,TRBV19,CASSIAPDRVGYHYGYTF,TGTGCCAGTAGTATAGCCCCGGACAGGGTCGGCTATCACTATGGCTACACCTTC
TRBJ2-7,NA,TRBD2,TRBV13,CASSPGLAERFGEQYF,TGTGCCAGCAGCCCGGGACTAGCGGAGCGGTTCGGGGAGCAGTACTTC
TRBJ2-7,NA,TRBD1,TRBV2,CASSRTGTEQYF,TGTGCCAGTAGTAGGACAGGAACCGAGCAGTACTTC
TRBJ2-7,NA,NA,TRBV9,CASSGREGHYEQYF,TGTGCCAGCAGCGGGAGGGAGGGACACTACGAGCAGTACTTC
TRBJ2-1,NA,NA,TRBV7-2,CASSLALVLGNEQFF,TGTGCCAGCAGCTTAGCGTTGGTTTTAGGCAATGAGCAGTTCTTC
TRBJ2-7,NA,TRBD1,TRBV9,CASSVATGTGVYEQYF,TGTGCCAGCAGCGTCGCGACCGGGACAGGGGTCTACGAGCAGTACTTC
TRBJ2-6,NA,TRBD2,TRBV5-1,CASSGGAGANVLTF,TGCGCCAGCAGCGGGGGGGCTGGGGCCAACGTCCTGACTTTC
TRBJ2-5,NA,TRBD2,TRBV27,CASSLSAGLAEQETQYF,TGTGCCAGCAGTTTAAGCGCGGGACTAGCGGAACAAGAGACCCAGTACTTC
TRBJ2-1,NA,TRBD1,TRBV7-9,CASSLGPGTGGQGYEQFF,TGTGCCAGCAGCTTAGGCCCCGGGACAGGGGGGCAGGGGTATGAGCAGTTCTTC
TRBJ2-1,NA,NA,TRBV5-4,CASSFTAEQFF,TGTGCCAGCAGCTTTACGGCTGAGCAGTTCTTC
TRBJ2-1,NA,NA,TRBV29-1,CSVEIQGIDEQFF,TGCAGCGTTGAGATACAGGGAATCGATGAGCAGTTCTTC
TRBJ2-3,NA,NA,TRBV7-9,CASSLRNELLTQYF,TGTGCCAGCAGCTTAAGGAACGAACTTTTAACGCAGTATTTT
TRBJ2-7,NA,TRBD1,TRBV10-1,CASSAGTGRYEQYF,TGCGCCAGCAGCGCCGGGACAGGGCGCTACGAGCAGTACTTC
TRBJ2-1,NA,TRBD2,TRBV7-8,CASIQREVIYNEQFF,TGTGCCAGCATCCAGCGGGAGGTGATCTACAATGAGCAGTTCTTC
TRBJ2-3,NA,TRBD2,TRBV5-1,CASSLNLAGGKSTDTQYF,TGCGCCAGCAGCTTAAATTTGGCGGGGGGAAAAAGCACAGATACGCAGTATTTT
TRBJ1-2,NA,NA,TRBV9,CASSVDRGEGGSNYGYTF,TGTGCCAGCAGCGTAGATAGGGGTGAAGGAGGATCTAACTATGGCTACACCTTC
TRBJ2-3,NA,TRBD2,TRBV2,CANEARTSGTDTQYF,TGTGCCAACGAAGCGCGGACTAGCGGGACAGATACGCAGTATTTT
TRBJ2-5,NA,NA,TRBV27,CASSNLLTGLRGETQYF,TGTGCCAGCAGTAATTTGCTGACAGGTCTAAGGGGAGAGACCCAGTACTTC
TRBJ2-1,NA,NA,TRBV30,CASDRTMSEQFF,TGTGCCTCAGACAGGACAATGAGTGAGCAGTTCTTC
TRBJ1-2,NA,TRBD1,TRBV7-8,CASSLWGTDYGYTF,TGTGCCAGCAGCTTATGGGGGACAGACTATGGCTACACCTTC
TRBJ2-7,NA,NA,TRBV6-1,CASSDRSYEQYF,TGTGCCAGCAGTGACCGATCCTACGAGCAGTACTTC
TRBJ2-1,NA,TRBD1,TRBV11-2,CASSYRSGSAGGREQFF,TGTGCCAGCAGCTATAGGTCGGGGTCTGCAGGGGGCAGGGAGCAGTTCTTC
TRBJ1-1,once,NA,TRBV5-1,CASRGKGVAFF,TGCGCCAGCAGGGGGAAAGGTGTAGCTTTCTTT
TRBJ1-4,once,NA,TRBV6-1,CASSEIGPPNEKLFF,TGTGCCAGCAGTGAAATAGGTCCCCCTAATGAAAAACTGTTTTTT
TRBJ1-2,NA,TRBD1,TRBV19,CASSIPWDRDNYGYTF,TGTGCCAGTAGTATCCCCTGGGACAGGGACAACTATGGCTACACCTTC
TRBJ1-1,NA,NA,TRBV19,CASSIDPRTELNTEAFF,TGTGCCAGTAGTATAGATCCTCGTACGGAATTGAACACTGAAGCTTTCTTT
TRBJ2-3,NA,TRBD2,TRBV4-3,CASSQDGGLAGEADTQYF,TGCGCCAGCAGCCAAGATGGGGGACTAGCGGGAGAGGCAGATACGCAGTATTTT
TRBJ2-7,NA,TRBD2,TRBV29-1,CSVERGSEGYEQYF,TGCAGCGTTGAGCGCGGGAGTGAGGGGTACGAGCAGTACTTC
TRBJ2-2,NA,NA,TRBV21-1,CASRVYVYTGLTGELFF,TGTGCCAGCAGGGTATATGTCTACACAGGCTTGACCGGGGAGCTGTTTTTT
TRBJ1-1,NA,NA,TRBV4-1,CASSPTDFSNTEAFF,TGCGCCAGCAGTCCGACGGACTTTTCGAACACTGAAGCTTTCTTT
TRBJ1-2,NA,NA,TRBV28,CASNFGGSDGYTF,TGTGCCAGCAACTTTGGGGGATCGGATGGCTACACCTTC
TRBJ2-1,NA,TRBD2,TRBV4-3,CASSPGTSSYNEQFF,TGCGCCAGCAGCCCCGGGACTAGCAGCTACAATGAGCAGTTCTTC
TRBJ2-1,NA,TRBD2,TRBV5-4,CASSPRGTSANNEQFF,TGTGCCAGCAGCCCAAGAGGGACTAGTGCTAACAATGAGCAGTTCTTC
TRBJ2-5,NA,TRBD2,TRBV27,CASSRGLAGAETQYF,TGTGCCAGCAGCCGTGGACTAGCGGGGGCGGAGACCCAGTACTTC
TRBJ1-4,NA,NA,TRBV27,CASSLEGPTNEKLFF,TGTGCCAGCAGTTTAGAGGGGCCAACTAATGAAAAACTGTTTTTT
TRBJ2-7,NA,NA,TRBV18,CASSPPTDRYEQYF,TGTGCCAGCTCACCACCGACGGATCGCTACGAGCAGTACTTC
TRBJ1-5,NA,NA,TRBV18,CASSLNHLSNQPQHF,TGTGCCAGCTCCCTCAACCATCTTAGCAATCAGCCCCAGCATTTT
TRBJ2-7,once,NA,TRBV1,CTSSQLGAGECSYEQYF,TGCACCAGCAGCCAATTGGGAGCGGGAGAGTGCTCCTACGAGCAGTACTTC
TRBJ2-5,once,NA,TRBV4-1,CASSPWDSTRQETQYF,TGCGCCAGCAGCCCGTGGGACTCTACTCGACAAGAGACCCAGTACTTC
TRBJ1-2,NA,NA,TRBV5-1,CASSPPAGYHYGYTF,TGCGCCAGCAGCCCCCCGGCAGGATACCACTATGGCTACACCTTC
TRBJ1-4,NA,TRBD1,TRBV28,CASRTDRVTEKLFF,TGTGCCAGCAGGACCGACAGGGTCACTGAAAAACTGTTTTTT
TRBJ1-3,NA,TRBD1,TRBV4-3,CASSYRGPGNTIYF,TGCGCCAGCAGCTACAGGGGGCCTGGAAACACCATATATTTT
TRBJ2-7,few,NA,TRBV29-1,CSAQETYEQYF,TGCAGCGCACAGGAAACCTACGAGCAGTACTTC